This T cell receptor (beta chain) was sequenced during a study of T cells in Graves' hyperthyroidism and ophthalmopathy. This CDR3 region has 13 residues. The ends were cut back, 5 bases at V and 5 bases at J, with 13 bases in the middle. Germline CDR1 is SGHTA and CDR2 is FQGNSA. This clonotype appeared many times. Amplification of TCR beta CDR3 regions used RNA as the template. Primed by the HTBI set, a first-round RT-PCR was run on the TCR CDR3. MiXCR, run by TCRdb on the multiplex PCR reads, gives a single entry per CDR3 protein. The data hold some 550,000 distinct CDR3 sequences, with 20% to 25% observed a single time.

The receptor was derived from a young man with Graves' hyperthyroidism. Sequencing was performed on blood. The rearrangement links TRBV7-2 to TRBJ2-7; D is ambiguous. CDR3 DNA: TGTGCCAGCAGCAAAAGATACCGGGACGAGCAGTACTTC. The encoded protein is CASSKRYRDEQYF. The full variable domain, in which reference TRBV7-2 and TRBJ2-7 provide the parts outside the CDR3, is GAGVSQSPSNKVTEKGKDVELRCDPISGHTALYWYRQSLGQGLEFLIYFQGNSAPDKSGLPSDRFSAERTGGSVSTLTIQRTQQEDSAVYLCASSKRYRDEQYFGPGTRLTVT.